Following are 20 T cell receptor beta chains from one sample sequenced in a study of OX40 agonist ivuxolimab in advanced cancers. The repertoire was sequenced with immunoSEQ multiplex PCR; TCRdb's copy has only in-frame clones and lacks some. This repertoire shows approximately 60,000 clones, just under 85% found once; its top ten account for around 2.8%. The specimen comprised CD4+ or CD8+ T cells sorted from blood, sampled in a trial of the OX40 agonist ivuxolimab. These receptors originate from an adult with an advanced solid tumor such as melanoma, head and neck, liver or kidney cancer.

The chain has TRBV30 and TRBJ1-3; D might be TRBD1 (6 bases). The germline CDR1 and CDR2 sequences are GTSNPN and SVGIG (reference sequence). V lost 2 bases, J lost 9 bases, and 14 bases lay in between. This CDR3 contains 13 residues. Here the CDR3 DNA reads TGTGCCTGGAGTTTGGGGGCGGTCGGCACCATATATTTT. The encoded protein is CAWSLGAVGTIYF.

This chain uses TRBV11-2 with TRBJ2-1, with a tentative D call TRBD2 (5 bases). This CDR3 region has 15 residues. V lost 5 bases to trimming and J lost 4 bases, with 15 bases between them. The V gene's germline CDR1 is SGHAT and CDR2 FQNNGV. For the CDR3, the DNA is TGTGCCAGCAGCCGGCGTAGCGAACAATACAATGAGCAGTTCTTC. Translating it yields CASSRRSEQYNEQFF.

V is TRBV2 and J is TRBJ1-6; weak D call: TRBD1 (5 bases). This CDR3 comprises 13 residues. V lost 2 bases and J 10 bases, leaving 9 bases between the germline ends. The germline CDR1 and CDR2 sequences are SNHLY and FYNNEI. The CDR3: CASSEQGSSPLHF. The CDR3 coding sequence is TGTGCCAGCAGTGAACAGGGAAGCTCACCCCTCCACTTT.

The V gene is TRBV11-2, the J gene TRBJ1-5; D might be TRBD1 (5 bases). V was clipped by 1 base and J by 5 bases, with 15 bases between them. This CDR3 is built from 16 residues. Germline CDR1 and CDR2: SGHAT and FQNNGV. The CDR3: CASSLGAGPGYQPQHF. The CDR3 coding sequence is TGTGCCAGCAGCTTAGGGGCAGGGCCGGGATATCAGCCCCAGCATTTT.

The chain is built from TRBV11-3 and TRBJ1-2; TRBD1 is a possible D gene (5 bases). Per germline, CDR1 SGHNT and CDR2 YENEEA. V shed 6 bases and J shed 0 bases, with 14 bases lying between them. The CDR3 contains 15 residues. The CDR3 reads CASSPGTASNYGYTF. The CDR3, as DNA: TGTGCCAGCAGTCCCGGGACGGCTTCTAACTATGGCTACACCTTC.

This chain uses TRBV9 with TRBJ2-7; perhaps TRBD2 as D (6 bases). The CDR3 runs to 15 residues. Trimming pared 4 bases from V and 2 bases from J, leaving 16 bases between. Germline assignment: CDR1 SGDLS and CDR2 YYNGEE. CDR3 sequence (DNA): TGTGCCAGCAGCCCGCCGGGCGGGGCTACCTACGAGCAGTACTTC. It is translated as CASSPPGGATYEQYF. The full variable domain, rest sourced from reference TRBV9 and TRBJ2-7, is DSGVTQTPKHLITATGQRVTLRCSPRSGDLSVYWYQQSLDQGLQFLIQYYNGEERAKGNILERFSAQQFPDLHSELNLSSLELGDSALYFCASSPPGGATYEQYFGPGTRLTVT.

The chain employs TRBV30 and TRBJ2-1; 9 bases line up with TRBD2. Germline CDR1 GTSNPN, CDR2 SVGIG (reference sequence). The J segment lost 0 bases and the V segment lost 2 bases, leaving 17 bases of the junction unmatched. This CDR3 contains 20 residues. The chain's CDR3 is CAWSTPGTSGYQSSYNEQFF. The CDR3 DNA follows: TGTGCCTGGAGTACACCTGGAACTAGCGGGTACCAAAGCTCCTACAATGAGCAGTTCTTC.

CDR3 loop: CEDMGLSYEQYF. The CDR3, as DNA: TGTGAAGATATGGGACTATCCTACGAGCAGTACTTC. The chain joins TRBV9 to TRBJ2-7, with TRBD2 matching 7 bases. The germline CDR1 and CDR2 sequences are SGDLS and YYNGEE. CDR3 size: 12 residues.

DNA for the CDR3: TGTGCCAGCAGCCAAGATTTAGCCGGGAGACAGCAGTATTTT. Translation: CASSQDLAGRQQYF. The chain is built from TRBV4-2 and TRBJ2-3, with D possibly being TRBD2 (6 bases). Germline CDR1 reads LGHNA; CDR2 reads YNFKEQ. Trimming removed 0 bases at V and 11 bases at J, with 15 bases between. The CDR3 length is 14 residues.

This chain connects TRBV7-2 to TRBJ1-2; unclear D gene. There are 15 residues in the CDR3. The ends were cut back, 5 bases at V and 4 bases at J, with 17 bases in the middle. CDR1 is SGHTA and CDR2 is FQGNSA in the germline V gene. The CDR3 nucleotides read TGTGCCAGCAGCCCTAATCCTCAGGTCGGCTATGGCTACACCTTC. This translates into CASSPNPQVGYGYTF.

The chain recombines TRBV5-4 with TRBJ2-2; 11 nucleotides match TRBD2. Per the germline V gene, CDR1 is SGHNT and CDR2 is YYREEE (reference sequence). The CDR3 extends over 17 amino acids. Germline trimming cut 0 bases from V and 1 base from J; bases unmatched to any gene: 2. CDR3 nucleotide sequence: TGTGCCAGCAGCTTGGGTCTAGCGGGAGGGAACACCGGGGAGCTGTTTTTT. Translating gives CASSLGLAGGNTGELFF.

This clone was found once. V gene TRBV6-6 combines with J gene TRBJ2-2; D remains ambiguous. The CDR3 covers 12 residues. V was shortened by 0 bases and J by 9 bases, with 5 bases between the two germline ends. CDR1 is MNHNY and CDR2 is SVGAGI in the germline V gene (reference sequence). The CDR3 protein is CASSYSSRELFF. The DNA of the CDR3 is TGTGCCAGCAGTTACTCGAGCCGGGAGCTGTTTTTT.

The CDR3 here is CASRRTGFEAFF. CDR3 coding DNA: TGTGCCAGCAGACGTACAGGGTTTGAAGCTTTCTTT. This chain links TRBV6-5 with TRBJ1-1; the D gene is possibly TRBD1 (6 bases). V was shortened by 6 bases and J by 7 bases, with 12 bases between the two germline ends. This CDR3 has 12 residues. Germline V lookup: CDR1 MNHEY, CDR2 SVGAGI.

The chain carries TRBV10-3 and TRBJ1-2; the D gene is possibly TRBD1 (6 bases). Per the germline V gene, CDR1 is ENHRY and CDR2 is SYGVKD. Trimming removed 2 bases from V and 5 bases from J, with 18 bases in between. CDR3 size: 16 residues. The CDR3 DNA follows: TGTGCCATCAGTGAGAAAACAGGGCTTTTGGCATATGGCTACACCTTC. Its protein is CAISEKTGLLAYGYTF.

J is TRBJ2-2 and V is TRBV11-3; 14 bases fit TRBD2. Germline CDR1 SGHNT, CDR2 YENEEA. The CDR3 is 15 amino acids. V lost 6 bases and J lost 3; bases outside the gene matches: 0. The CDR3 DNA reads TGTGCCAGCAGGACTAGCGGGAGGGACACCGGGGAGCTGTTTTTT. Protein product: CASRTSGRDTGELFF.

The chain employs TRBV30 and TRBJ1-1; 7 positions agree with TRBD1. This CDR3 is built from 12 residues. Looked up from germline, CDR1 is GTSNPN and CDR2 is SVGIG (reference sequence). The ends lost 5 bases at V and 4 bases at J; junction bases unmatched: 4. CDR3 sequence: CAWDRQGTEAFF. DNA of the CDR3: TGTGCCTGGGACCGACAGGGCACTGAAGCTTTCTTT.

This clone was seen a few times. The chain has TRBV21-1 and TRBJ2-1. TRBV21-1 represents a pseudogene. The CDR3 is 15 amino acids. The DNA for the CDR3 is TGTGCCAGCAGCAATAAGACAGAGGGAGTTTATGAGCAGTTCTTC. Protein sequence: CASSNKTEGVYEQFF.

The rearrangement joins TRBV7-2 to TRBJ2-2, with TRBD2 matching over 9 bases. The CDR3 spans 16 residues. The V gene's germline CDR1 is SGHTA and CDR2 FQGNSA. The J segment lost 2 bases and the V segment lost 6 bases, leaving 7 bases of the junction unmatched. The CDR3 DNA sequence: TGTGCCAGCAGTTCCGGGACTAGCCTCAACACCGGGGAGCTGTTTTTT. Protein sequence: CASSSGTSLNTGELFF.

The V call is TRBV7-2, the J call TRBJ1-4; D remains unclear. Germline lookup yields CDR1 SGHTA and CDR2 FQGNSA. This CDR3 contains 14 residues. The ends were cut back, 1 base at V and 8 bases at J, with 11 bases in the middle. CDR3 DNA sequence: TGTGCCAGCAGCTTAGGGGCCATGGGGGAAAAACTGTTTTTT. Translated: CASSLGAMGEKLFF. Full variable domain (remainder filled in from reference TRBV7-2 and TRBJ1-4): GAGVSQSPSNKVTEKGKDVELRCDPISGHTALYWYRQSLGQGLEFLIYFQGNSAPDKSGLPSDRFSAERTGGSVSTLTIQRTQQEDSAVYLCASSLGAMGEKLFFGSGTQLSVL.

This clone was recorded a few times. The chain couples TRBV27 to TRBJ1-1, with D perhaps matching TRBD1 (5 bases). From germline, CDR1 is MNHEY and CDR2 SMNVEV (reference sequence). This CDR3 has 14 residues. Trimming stripped 3 bases from V and 1 base from J, with 9 bases between. CDR3 loop: CASSFQGGNTEAFF. The CDR3 coding sequence is TGTGCCAGCAGTTTTCAGGGTGGGAACACTGAAGCTTTCTTT.